This T cell receptor (beta chain) is from a study of blood T cell repertoires in COVID-19. This clone has only a few counts. The ends were cut back, 3 bases at V and 10 bases at J, with 17 bases in the middle. This CDR3 contains 14 residues. Germline CDR1 reads SGHRS; CDR2 reads YFSETQ. The repertoire was sequenced with immunoSEQ multiplex PCR; TCRdb's copy has only in-frame clones and lacks some. The repertoire consists of some 190,000 clones, with roughly nine tenths occurring once and the leading ten covering around 2%. This chain uses TRBV5-1 with TRBJ2-1; possibly TRBD2 for D (5 bases). This receptor was obtained from a woman aged 40 to 50 with acute COVID-19. Sequenced input: PBMCs or T cells enriched from blood (not recorded which). CDR3 sequence: CASSYRAGGGEQFF. In DNA form, the CDR3 reads TGCGCCAGCAGCTATCGCGCGGGCGGTGGGGAGCAGTTCTTC.